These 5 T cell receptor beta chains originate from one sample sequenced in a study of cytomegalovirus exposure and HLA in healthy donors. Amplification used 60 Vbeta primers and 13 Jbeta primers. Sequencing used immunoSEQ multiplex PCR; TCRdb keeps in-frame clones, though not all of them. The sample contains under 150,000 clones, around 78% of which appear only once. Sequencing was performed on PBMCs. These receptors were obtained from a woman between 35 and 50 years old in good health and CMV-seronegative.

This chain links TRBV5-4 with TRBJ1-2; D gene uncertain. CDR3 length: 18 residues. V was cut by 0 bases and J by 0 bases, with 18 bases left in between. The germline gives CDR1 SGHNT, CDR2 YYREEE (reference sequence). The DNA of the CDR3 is TGTGCCAGCAGCTTGGCCTGGGAGAGAGACGCTTCTAACTATGGCTACACCTTC. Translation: CASSLAWERDASNYGYTF.

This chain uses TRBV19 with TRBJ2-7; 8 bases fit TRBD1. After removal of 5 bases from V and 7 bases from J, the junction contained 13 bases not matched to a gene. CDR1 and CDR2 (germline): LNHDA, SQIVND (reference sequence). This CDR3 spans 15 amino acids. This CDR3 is CASSSAGTGLGEQYF. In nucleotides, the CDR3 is TGTGCCAGTAGTTCCGCGGGGACAGGTCTGGGGGAGCAGTACTTC.

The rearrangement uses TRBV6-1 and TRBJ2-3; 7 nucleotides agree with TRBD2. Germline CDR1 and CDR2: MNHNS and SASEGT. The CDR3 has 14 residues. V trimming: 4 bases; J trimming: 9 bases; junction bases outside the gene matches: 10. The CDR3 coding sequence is TGTGCCAGCAGTGGGGGAGGGCCCGCTTTCACGCAGTATTTT. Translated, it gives CASSGGGPAFTQYF.

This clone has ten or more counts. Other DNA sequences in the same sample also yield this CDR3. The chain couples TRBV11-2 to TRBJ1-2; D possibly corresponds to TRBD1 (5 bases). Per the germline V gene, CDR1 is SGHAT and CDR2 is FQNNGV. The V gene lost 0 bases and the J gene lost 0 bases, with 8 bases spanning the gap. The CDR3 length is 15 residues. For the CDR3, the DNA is TGTGCCAGCAGCTTAGAAGGGGCCGCTAACTATGGCTACACCTTC. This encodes CASSLEGAANYGYTF.

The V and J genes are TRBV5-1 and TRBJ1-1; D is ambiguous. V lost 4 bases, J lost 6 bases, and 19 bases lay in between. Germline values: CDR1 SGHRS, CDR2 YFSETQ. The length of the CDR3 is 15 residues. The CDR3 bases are TGCGCCAGCAGCCTCTGGGGAGGGAGCGAGGCTGAAGCTTTCTTT. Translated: CASSLWGGSEAEAFF.